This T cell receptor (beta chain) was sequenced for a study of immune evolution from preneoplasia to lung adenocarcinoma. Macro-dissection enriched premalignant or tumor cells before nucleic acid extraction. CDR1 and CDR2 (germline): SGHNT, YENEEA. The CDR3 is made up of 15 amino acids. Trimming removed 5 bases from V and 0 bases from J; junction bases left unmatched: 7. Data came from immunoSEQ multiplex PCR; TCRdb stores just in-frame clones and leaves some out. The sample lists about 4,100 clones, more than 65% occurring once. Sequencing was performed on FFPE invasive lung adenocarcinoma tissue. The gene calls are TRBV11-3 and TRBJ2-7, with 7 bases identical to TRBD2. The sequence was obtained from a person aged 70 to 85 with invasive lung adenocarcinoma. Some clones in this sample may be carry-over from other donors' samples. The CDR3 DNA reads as TGTGCCAGCAGCCGAACCCCGGGGGGCTCCTACGAGCAGTACTTC. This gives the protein CASSRTPGGSYEQYF.